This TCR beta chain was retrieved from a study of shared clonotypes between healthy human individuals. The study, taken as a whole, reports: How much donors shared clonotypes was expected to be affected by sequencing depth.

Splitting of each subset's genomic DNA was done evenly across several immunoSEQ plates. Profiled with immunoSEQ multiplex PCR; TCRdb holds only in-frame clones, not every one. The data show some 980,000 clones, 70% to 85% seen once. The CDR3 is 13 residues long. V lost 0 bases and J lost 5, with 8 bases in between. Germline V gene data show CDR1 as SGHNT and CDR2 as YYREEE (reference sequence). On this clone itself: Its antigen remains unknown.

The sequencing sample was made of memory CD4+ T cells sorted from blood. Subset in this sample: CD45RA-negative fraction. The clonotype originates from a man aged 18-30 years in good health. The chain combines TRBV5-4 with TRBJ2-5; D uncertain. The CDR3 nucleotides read TGTGCCAGCAGCTTGGGATCGACGGAGACCCAGTACTTC. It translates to CASSLGSTETQYF.